This TCR beta chain was sequenced during a study of cytomegalovirus exposure and HLA in healthy donors. As for the study in general: An early data release held about 85 million unique TCRs from HLA-typed donors.

Germline CDR1 reads LGHNA; CDR2 reads YSLEER. This CDR3 comprises 15 residues. V lost 4 bases, J lost 3 bases, and 4 bases stayed unmatched. Findings and caveats of the study: The authors later found most CMV-associated TCR beta chains appeared HLA-restricted. While the bulk of TCR sequences proved rare, some public TCRs turned up in many donors. TCR beta sequences numbering 16,951 were associated with HLA alleles at 0.05 false discovery rate in a later analysis.

Comments on this clone: What it binds is not known.

The study ran its PCR with 60 Vbeta and 13 Jbeta primers. The protocol was immunoSEQ multiplex PCR, while the TCRdb copy is restricted to in-frame clones and leaves out a portion. The sample has roughly 120,000 clones; roughly 82% are singletons. Sequenced input: PBMCs. The chain recombines TRBV4-3 with TRBJ2-2; TRBD2 matches at 8 bases. This clonotype was sampled from a male donor in good health and CMV-seropositive. CDR3 DNA: TGCGCCAGCAGCCCCGGACTAGCCGACACCGGGGAGCTGTTTTTT. Residues: CASSPGLADTGELFF.